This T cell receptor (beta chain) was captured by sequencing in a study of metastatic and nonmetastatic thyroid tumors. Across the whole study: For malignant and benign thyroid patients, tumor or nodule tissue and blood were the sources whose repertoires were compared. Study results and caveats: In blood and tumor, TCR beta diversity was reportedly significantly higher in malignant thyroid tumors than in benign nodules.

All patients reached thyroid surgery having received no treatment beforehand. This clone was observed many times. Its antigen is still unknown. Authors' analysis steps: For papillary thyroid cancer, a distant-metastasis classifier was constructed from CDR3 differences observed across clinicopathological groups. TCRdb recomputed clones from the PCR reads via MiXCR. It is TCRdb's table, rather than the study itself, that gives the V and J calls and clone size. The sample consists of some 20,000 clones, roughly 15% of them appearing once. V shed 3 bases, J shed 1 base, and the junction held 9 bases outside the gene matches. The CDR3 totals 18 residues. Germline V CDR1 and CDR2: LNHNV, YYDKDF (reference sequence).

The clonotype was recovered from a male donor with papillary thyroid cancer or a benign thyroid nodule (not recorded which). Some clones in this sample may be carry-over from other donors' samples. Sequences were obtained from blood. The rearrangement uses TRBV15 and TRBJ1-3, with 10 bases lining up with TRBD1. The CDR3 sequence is CATSSPKGQGTSGNTIYF. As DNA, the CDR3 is TGTGCCACCAGCAGCCCTAAGGGACAGGGGACTTCTGGAAACACCATATATTTT.